Shown below are 10 T cell receptor beta chains from a single sample sequenced in a study of CD8 T cells in Susac syndrome. An input of about 0.45 to 1 ug of RNA was subjected to reverse transcription using random hexamers. In TCRdb, the immunoSEQ multiplex PCR reads were re-called with MiXCR into one record per CDR3 protein. The sample shows about 22,000 distinct CDR3 sequences, about 92% of them seen only once. Sequenced material: CD8+ T cells from PBMCs. Receptors were obtained from a human donor in good health.

This clonotype was counted a single time. The chain carries TRBV7-8 and TRBJ2-1; D gene ambiguous. Per germline, CDR1 SGHVS and CDR2 FQNEAQ. This CDR3 spans 16 amino acids. V gave up 3 bases and J gave up 0 bases, with 12 bases separating them. CDR3 residues: CASSFLGRRSYNEQFF. The CDR3 region has the DNA TGTGCCAGCAGCTTTCTAGGCAGACGCTCCTACAATGAGCAGTTCTTC.

This chain uses TRBV4-3 with TRBJ2-6; D gene unclear. The germline gives CDR1 LGHNA, CDR2 YSLEER. There are 17 residues in the CDR3. V was shortened by 4 bases and J by 0 bases, with 13 bases between the two germline ends. CDR3 sequence reads: CASSPRTAYSGANVLTF. DNA for the CDR3: TGCGCCAGCAGCCCCCGGACCGCTTACTCTGGGGCCAACGTCCTGACTTTC.

This sequence joins TRBV6-2 or TRBV6-3 and TRBJ2-1; 10 nucleotides align to TRBD1. This CDR3 contains 17 residues. From germline, CDR1 is MNHEY and CDR2 SVGEGT. V shed 4 bases, J shed 2 bases, and the junction held 8 bases outside the gene matches. CDR3 coding DNA: TGTGCCAGCAGTTCGCAAACCGGGACAGGGGCCTACAATGAGCAGTTCTTC. This translates into CASSSQTGTGAYNEQFF.

The chain links TRBV27 to TRBJ2-5, with a weak D call TRBD1 (6 bases). The CDR3 extends over 15 amino acids. Trimming took off 2 bases at V and 2 bases at J, with 12 bases between the two ends. CDR1 MNHEY and CDR2 SMNVEV come from the germline V gene (reference sequence). CDR3 sequence reads: CASSLGGRRQETQYF. The CDR3 DNA reads as TGTGCCAGCAGTTTAGGGGGCCGGCGACAAGAGACCCAGTACTTC.

The V gene is TRBV27, the J gene TRBJ2-3, with D possibly called TRBD1 or TRBD2 (5 bases each). Deletions cut 6 bases from V and 2 bases from J, with 12 bases between. Germline CDR1 reads MNHEY; CDR2 reads SMNVEV (reference sequence). The CDR3 is 14 residues long. This CDR3 reads CASRPGRVTDTQYF. CDR3 in DNA: TGTGCCAGCAGACCGGGACGCGTCACAGATACGCAGTATTTT.

The CDR3 loop reads CASSLGTSTDTQYF. In DNA form, the CDR3 reads TGTGCCAGCAGTCTCGGGACTAGCACAGATACGCAGTATTTT. The rearrangement joins TRBV12-3 or TRBV12-4 to TRBJ2-3; D possibly corresponds to TRBD2 (6 bases). The V gene lost 5 bases and the J gene lost 0 bases, with 9 bases spanning the gap. This CDR3 has 14 residues.

This sequence joins TRBV14 and TRBJ2-1; 12 bases match TRBD2. This CDR3 comprises 16 residues. After removal of 6 bases from V and 7 bases from J, the junction contained 10 bases not matched to a gene. Germline V lookup: CDR1 SGHDN, CDR2 FVKESK. The CDR3 here is CASSPPLAGGPNEQFF. CDR3 DNA sequence: TGTGCCAGCAGTCCCCCACTAGCGGGGGGACCAAATGAGCAGTTCTTC.

This clonotype was found a few times. The chain recombines TRBV12-3 or TRBV12-4 with TRBJ2-7; D not resolved. With 5 bases removed from V and 8 bases from J, the gap between germline ends came to 10 bases. The CDR3 runs to 11 residues. In nucleotides, the CDR3 is TGTGCCAGCAGTCTCTCGGTTAAGCAGTACTTC. Translating gives CASSLSVKQYF.

The rearrangement links TRBV6-5 to TRBJ2-7, with 7 bases lining up with TRBD2. The CDR3 is 14 residues long. In germline, CDR1 is MNHEY, CDR2 SVGAGI. J gave up 4 bases and V 2 bases, and 5 bases lay outside the gene matches. DNA for the CDR3: TGTGCCAGCAGTTACGCAAGGGAGGGGTACGAGCAGTACTTC. Translating gives CASSYAREGYEQYF.

This chain joins TRBV9 and TRBJ1-2; D remains unclear. The ends were cut back, 0 bases at V and 4 bases at J, with 10 bases in the middle. The CDR3 length is 14 residues. Germline V gene sequence: CDR1 SGDLS, CDR2 YYNGEE. The CDR3 sequence is CASSVGAGSYGYTF. The DNA of the CDR3 is TGTGCCAGCAGCGTAGGGGCAGGCTCCTATGGCTACACCTTC.